The sequence of this T cell receptor (beta chain) was determined in a study of blood T cell repertoires in COVID-19. As for the study in general: Acute-phase and convalescent COVID-19 samples originated in the United States, Italy and Spain.

With V trimmed by 0 bases and J by 6 bases, 4 bases remained unmatched. The CDR3 has 15 amino acids. Germline V gene sequence: CDR1 SGHRS, CDR2 YFSETQ. The table came from immunoSEQ multiplex PCR; TCRdb's copy has only in-frame clones and leaves some out. The profile covers about 530,000 clones, with about 89% appearing a single time and about 8% taken by the ten largest. Remarks on this clone: The same CDR3 arises from other DNA sequences in this sample as well.

The gene calls are TRBV5-1 and TRBJ2-2; 8 bases match TRBD1. The source of this sequence is a woman aged 45-59 years with COVID-19, enrolled during active disease. Sequenced: peripheral blood. CDR3 region: CASSLDRGKAGELFF. CDR3 coding DNA: TGCGCCAGCAGCTTGGACAGGGGGAAGGCCGGGGAGCTGTTTTTT.